This T cell receptor (beta chain) stems from a study of blood T cell repertoires in COVID-19. The sample holds one count of this clone. The CDR3 is 12 amino acids. Germline V gene data show CDR1 as SNHLY and CDR2 as FYNNEI. V lost 4 bases to trimming and J lost 7 bases, with 9 bases between them. Methods used by the authors: Scientists estimated how many nucleated cells there were by amplifying reference gene primers. Only in-frame clones appear in the TCRdb table, and some are missing; sequencing was by immunoSEQ multiplex PCR. V, J and clone size reflect that table, while D and trimming were determined from the DNA. The sample holds about 180,000 clones; 80% are singletons and the top ten take over 13%.

The TCR sequence derives from a man between 60 and 75 years old who had been exposed to COVID-19. The V gene is TRBV2, the J gene TRBJ2-3; D is undetermined. Material: PBMCs or T cells enriched from blood (not recorded which). The CDR3 bases are TGTGCCAGCAGTGCTTCGGTAAATACGCAGTATTTT. This codes for CASSASVNTQYF.